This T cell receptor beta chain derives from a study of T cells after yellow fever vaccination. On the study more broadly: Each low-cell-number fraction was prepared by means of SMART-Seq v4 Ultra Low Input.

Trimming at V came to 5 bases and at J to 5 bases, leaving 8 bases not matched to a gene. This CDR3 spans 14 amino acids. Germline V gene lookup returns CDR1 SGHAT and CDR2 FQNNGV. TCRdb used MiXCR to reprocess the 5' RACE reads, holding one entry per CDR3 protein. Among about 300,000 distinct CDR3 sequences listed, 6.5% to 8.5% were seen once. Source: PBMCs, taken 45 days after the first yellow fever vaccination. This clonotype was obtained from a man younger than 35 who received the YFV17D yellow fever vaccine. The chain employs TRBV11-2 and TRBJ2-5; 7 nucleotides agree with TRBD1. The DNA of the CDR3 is TGTGCCAGCAGCCCCTACGACAGGGACGAGACCCAGTACTTC. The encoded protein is CASSPYDRDETQYF.